One and the same sample provided the 16 T cell receptor beta chains below, sequenced in a study of cytomegalovirus exposure and HLA in healthy donors. Measured with immunoSEQ multiplex PCR; TCRdb has only the in-frame clones, and not every one. The table has 90,000 to 100,000 clones, approximately 84% seen once; the top ten hold about 5.7%. The sequenced material came from PBMCs. The origin of the receptors is a man younger than 35 in good health and CMV-seropositive.

The J gene is TRBJ2-1, the V gene TRBV18; D might be TRBD1 (5 bases). The germline V and J ends were trimmed by 6 bases and 5 bases, with 17 bases remaining between them. Germline-derived CDR1 and CDR2 are KGHSH and LQKENI. The CDR3 has 15 residues. The CDR3, as DNA: TGTGCCAGCTCTCTCGGTAGCACAGGCCACAATGAGCAGTTCTTC. Residues: CASSLGSTGHNEQFF.

The chain carries TRBV20-1 and TRBJ2-1; the D is unclear. The germline V gene encodes CDR1 DFQATT and CDR2 SNEGSKA (reference sequence). The CDR3 covers 11 residues. Trimming pared 3 bases from V and 8 bases from J, leaving 8 bases between. CDR3 DNA: TGCAGTGCTAGCGGTGTCGATGAGCAGTTCTTC. Amino acid sequence: CSASGVDEQFF.

The V gene is TRBV25-1, the J gene TRBJ1-3, with D perhaps matching TRBD1 (5 bases). With 5 bases removed from V and 4 bases from J, the gap between germline ends came to 18 bases. The germline V gene has CDR1 MGHDK and CDR2 SYGVNS. This CDR3 is built from 16 residues. The CDR3 DNA sequence: TGTGCCAGCAGTCCTCCCAATCGGGGGTTGGGAAACACCATATATTTT. Residues: CASSPPNRGLGNTIYF.

V gene TRBV5-6 combines with J gene TRBJ1-2; D perhaps matches TRBD1 (6 bases). V was cut by 4 bases and J by 2 bases, with 9 bases left in between. Per the germline V gene, CDR1 is SGHDT and CDR2 is YYEEEE. The CDR3 contains 13 residues. The CDR3 is CASSQGTNYGYTF. Written as DNA, the CDR3 is TGTGCCAGCAGCCAAGGGACAAACTATGGCTACACCTTC.

The CDR3 region has the DNA TGTGCCAGCAGTGATGAGCAGGTTTATAGCAATCAGCCCCAGCATTTT. Protein: CASSDEQVYSNQPQHF. The J gene is TRBJ1-5, the V gene TRBV2; D is unresolved. The CDR3 totals 16 residues. CDR1 SNHLY and CDR2 FYNNEI come from the germline V gene. V gave up 3 bases and J gave up 0 bases, with 12 bases separating them.

V usage is TRBV7-9 and J usage is TRBJ2-5; no clear D gene. The CDR3 runs to 13 residues. CDR1 and CDR2 from the germline V gene are SEHNR and FQNEAQ (reference sequence). The V gene lost 4 bases and the J gene lost 5 bases, with 11 bases spanning the gap. As DNA, the CDR3 is TGTGCCAGCAGCTGGTCCCAGTTGGAGACCCAGTACTTC. This sequence encodes CASSWSQLETQYF.

This chain links TRBV5-1 with TRBJ2-6; maybe TRBD2 (7 bases). There are 17 residues in the CDR3. Trimming left V 0 bases short and J 5 bases short, with 15 bases between. Germline values: CDR1 SGHRS, CDR2 YFSETQ. The CDR3 protein is CASSLDGGASRANVLTF. In DNA, the CDR3 is TGCGCCAGCAGCTTGGATGGGGGGGCGAGTCGGGCCAACGTCCTGACTTTC.

This clone was seen only once. This chain links TRBV5-4 with TRBJ2-7; D call uncertain. V was pared by 4 bases and J by 2 bases, with 10 bases between. Germline lookup yields CDR1 SGHNT and CDR2 YYREEE (reference sequence). The CDR3 is made up of 13 amino acids. CDR3 coding DNA: TGTGCCAGCAGCGCCGGCGGTACCTACGAGCAGTACTTC. Protein sequence: CASSAGGTYEQYF.

This chain connects TRBV19 to TRBJ1-1; no definite D call. Trimming took off 4 bases at V and 1 base at J, with 4 bases between the two ends. Per germline, CDR1 LNHDA and CDR2 SQIVND (reference sequence). This CDR3 has 12 residues. The CDR3 reads CASSTGNTEAFF. As DNA, the CDR3 is TGTGCCAGTAGTACCGGGAACACTGAAGCTTTCTTT.

V gene TRBV7-9 combines with J gene TRBJ2-5; D possibly corresponds to TRBD2 (6 bases). The CDR3 consists of 15 residues. Between the trimmed V and J ends, which lost 5 bases and 1 base, there was a span of 14 bases. The germline gives CDR1 SEHNR, CDR2 FQNEAQ (reference sequence). The CDR3 DNA reads as TGTGCCAGCAGCATTAGCGGCACCTTCCAAGAGACCCAGTACTTC. It specifies CASSISGTFQETQYF.

The V call is TRBV7-2, the J call TRBJ2-3, with 11 bases fitting TRBD2. Trimming took 2 bases from V and 5 from J; bases not matched to a gene: 3. The germline V gene encodes CDR1 SGHTA and CDR2 FQGNSA. CDR3 size: 15 residues. In DNA, the CDR3 is TGTGCCAGCAGCTTATCTAGCGGGGGGATAGATACGCAGTATTTT. Translation: CASSLSSGGIDTQYF.

The rearrangement joins TRBV5-1 to TRBJ2-2, with D possibly matching TRBD2 (5 bases). The CDR3 covers 18 residues. The ends were cut back, 3 bases at V and 1 base at J, with 19 bases in the middle. Germline CDR1 is SGHRS and CDR2 is YFSETQ. CDR3 residues: CASSSLGFGIGNTGELFF. The CDR3 coding sequence is TGCGCCAGCAGCTCGTTGGGATTCGGGATTGGGAACACCGGGGAGCTGTTTTTT.

The V gene is TRBV19, the J gene TRBJ2-5, with 12 bases lining up with TRBD2. The germline gives CDR1 LNHDA, CDR2 SQIVND (reference sequence). V was pared by 9 bases and J by 4 bases, with 3 bases of the junction left unmatched. The CDR3 is 13 amino acids. CDR3: CASQLAGGETQYF. In nucleotides, the CDR3 is TGTGCCAGCCAACTAGCGGGAGGAGAGACCCAGTACTTC.

The chain is built from TRBV11-3 and TRBJ1-5; maybe TRBD1 (5 bases). This CDR3 contains 15 residues. V was pared by 4 bases and J by 3 bases, with 13 bases between. Germline V gives CDR1 SGHNT, CDR2 YENEEA. The CDR3 sequence is CASSSSRGDNQPQHF. CDR3 DNA sequence: TGTGCCAGCAGCTCCTCCCGGGGGGACAATCAGCCCCAGCATTTT.

The V gene is TRBV28, the J gene TRBJ1-2; D not certain. The CDR3 consists of 13 residues. Germline CDR1 reads MDHEN; CDR2 reads SYDVKM. With 4 bases removed from V and 8 bases from J, the gap between germline ends came to 14 bases. This CDR3 reads CASSSGPSIGYTF. As DNA, the CDR3 is TGTGCCAGCAGTTCCGGTCCCTCTATCGGCTACACCTTC.

V and J are TRBV6-4 and TRBJ2-1; the D gene is possibly TRBD2 (6 bases). Trimming removed 0 bases at V and 9 bases at J, with 15 bases between. This CDR3 is 15 amino acids long. Germline V CDR1 and CDR2: MRHNA, SNTAGT. The CDR3, as DNA: TGTGCCAGCAGTGACTCTGATACTAGCCTCGCTGAGCAGTTCTTC. As protein: CASSDSDTSLAEQFF.